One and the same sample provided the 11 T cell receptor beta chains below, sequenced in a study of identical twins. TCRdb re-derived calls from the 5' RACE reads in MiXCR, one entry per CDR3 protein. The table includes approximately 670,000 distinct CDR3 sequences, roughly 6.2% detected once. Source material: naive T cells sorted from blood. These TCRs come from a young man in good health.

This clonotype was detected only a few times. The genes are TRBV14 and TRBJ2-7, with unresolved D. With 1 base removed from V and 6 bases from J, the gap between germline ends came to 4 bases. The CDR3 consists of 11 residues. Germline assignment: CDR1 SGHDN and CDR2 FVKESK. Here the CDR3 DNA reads TGTGCCAGCAGCCAAGGCACCGAGCAGTACGTC. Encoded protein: CASSQGTEQYV.

The CDR3 sequence is CSVRDSLYEQYF. CDR3 sequence (DNA): TGCAGCGTCCGGGACTCTCTCTACGAGCAGTACTTC. The rearrangement joins TRBV29-1 to TRBJ2-7, with D perhaps matching TRBD2 (6 bases). Germline V gene data show CDR1 as SQVTM and CDR2 as ANQGSEA. Trimming left V 6 bases short and J 3 bases short, with 12 bases between. CDR3 length: 12 residues.

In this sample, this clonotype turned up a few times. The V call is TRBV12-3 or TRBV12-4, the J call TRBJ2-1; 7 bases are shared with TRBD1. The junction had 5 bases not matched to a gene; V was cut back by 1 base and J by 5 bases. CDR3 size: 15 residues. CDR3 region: CASSLETGFDNEQFF. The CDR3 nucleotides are TGTGCCAGCAGTTTAGAGACAGGGTTCGACAATGAGCAGTTCTTC.

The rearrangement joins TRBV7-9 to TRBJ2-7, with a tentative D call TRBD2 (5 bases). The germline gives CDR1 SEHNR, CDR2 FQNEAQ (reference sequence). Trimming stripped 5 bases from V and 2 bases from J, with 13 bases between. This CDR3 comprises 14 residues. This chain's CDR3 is CASSHPLVPYEQYF. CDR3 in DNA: TGTGCCAGCAGCCATCCACTAGTACCCTACGAGCAGTACTTC. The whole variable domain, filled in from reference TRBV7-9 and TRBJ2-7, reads DTGVSQNPRHKITKRGQNVTFRCDPISEHNRLYWYRQTLGQGPEFLTYFQNEAQLEKSRLLSDRFSAERPKGSFSTLEIQRTEQGDSAMYLCASSHPLVPYEQYFGPGTRLTVT.

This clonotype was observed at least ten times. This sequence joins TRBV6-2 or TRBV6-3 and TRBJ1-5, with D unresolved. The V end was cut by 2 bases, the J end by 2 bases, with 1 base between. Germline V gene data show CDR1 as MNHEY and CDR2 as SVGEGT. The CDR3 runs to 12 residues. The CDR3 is CASSYGNQPQHF. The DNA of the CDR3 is TGTGCCAGCAGTTACGGCAATCAGCCCCAGCATTTT.

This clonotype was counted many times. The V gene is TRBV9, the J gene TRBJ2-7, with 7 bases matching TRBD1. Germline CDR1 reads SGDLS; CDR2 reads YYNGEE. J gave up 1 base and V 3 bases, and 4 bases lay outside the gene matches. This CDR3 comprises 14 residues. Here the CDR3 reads CASSEGQKSYEQYF. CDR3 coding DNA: TGTGCCAGCAGCGAGGGACAGAAGTCCTACGAGCAGTACTTC. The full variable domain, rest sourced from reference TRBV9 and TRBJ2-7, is DSGVTQTPKHLITATGQRVTLRCSPRSGDLSVYWYQQSLDQGLQFLIQYYNGEERAKGNILERFSAQQFPDLHSELNLSSLELGDSALYFCASSEGQKSYEQYFGPGTRLTVT.

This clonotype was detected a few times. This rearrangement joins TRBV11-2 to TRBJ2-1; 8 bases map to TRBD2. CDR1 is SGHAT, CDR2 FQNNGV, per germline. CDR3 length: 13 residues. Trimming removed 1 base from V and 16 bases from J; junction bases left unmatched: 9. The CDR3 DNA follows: TGTGCCAGCAGCTTAGTCCCCGGGACTAGTTTCTTCTTC. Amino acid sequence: CASSLVPGTSFFF.

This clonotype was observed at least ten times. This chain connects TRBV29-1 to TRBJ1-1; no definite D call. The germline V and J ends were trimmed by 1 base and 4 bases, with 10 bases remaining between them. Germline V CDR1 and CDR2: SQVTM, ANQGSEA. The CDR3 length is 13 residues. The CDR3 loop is CSVEGLVITEAFF. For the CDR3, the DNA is TGCAGCGTTGAAGGGTTAGTTATCACTGAAGCTTTCTTT. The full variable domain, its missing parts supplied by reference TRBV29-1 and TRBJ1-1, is SAVISQKPSRDICQRGTSLTIQCQVDSQVTMMFWYRQQPGQSLTLIATANQGSEATYESGFVIDKFPISRPNLTFSTLTVSNMSPEDSSIYLCSVEGLVITEAFFGQGTRLTVV.

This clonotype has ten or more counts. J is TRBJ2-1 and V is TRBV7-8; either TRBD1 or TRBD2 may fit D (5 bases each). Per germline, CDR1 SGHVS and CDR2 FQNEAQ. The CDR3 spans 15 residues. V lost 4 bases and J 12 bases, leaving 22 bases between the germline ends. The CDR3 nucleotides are TGTGCCAGCAGCTACCCATGGGACCAGTCCTTCGGGCAGTTCTTC. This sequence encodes CASSYPWDQSFGQFF.

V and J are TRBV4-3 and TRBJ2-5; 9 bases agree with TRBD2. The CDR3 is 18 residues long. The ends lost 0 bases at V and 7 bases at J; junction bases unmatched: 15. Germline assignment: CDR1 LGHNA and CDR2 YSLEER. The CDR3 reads CASSQDHVASGIRVTQYF. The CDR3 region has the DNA TGCGCCAGCAGCCAAGATCACGTGGCTAGCGGGATAAGGGTGACCCAGTACTTC.

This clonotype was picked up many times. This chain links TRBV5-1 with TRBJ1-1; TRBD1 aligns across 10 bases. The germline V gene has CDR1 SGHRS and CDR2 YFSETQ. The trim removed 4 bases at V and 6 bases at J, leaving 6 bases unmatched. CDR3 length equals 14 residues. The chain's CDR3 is CASSTGQGVSEAFF. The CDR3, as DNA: TGCGCCAGCAGCACAGGACAGGGGGTCTCTGAAGCTTTCTTT.